The 9 T cell receptor beta chains presented below share a single source sample, sequenced in a study of shared clonotypes between healthy human individuals. Libraries were prepared by immunoSEQ multiplex PCR; TCRdb keeps only in-frame clonotypes and omits some of them. Seen here are about 960,000 clones, more than 75% observed once, and the top ten hold approximately 1.5%. Input material: memory CD4+ T cells sorted from blood. Subset here: CD45RA-negative fraction. These receptors all come from a man aged 18 to 29 in good health.

This chain uses TRBV7-2 with TRBJ2-5; perhaps D is TRBD1 or TRBD2 (5 bases each). This CDR3 is built from 13 residues. V shed 7 bases and J shed 8 bases, with 17 bases lying between them. Germline lookup yields CDR1 SGHTA and CDR2 FQGNSA. The CDR3 bases are TGTGCCAGCACCCCCAGGGAGCCCGGCACCCAGTACTTC. Translation gives CASTPREPGTQYF.

The J gene is TRBJ2-1, the V gene TRBV19; D may match TRBD1 or TRBD2 (5 bases each). Deletions cut 5 bases from V and 0 bases from J, with 14 bases between. This CDR3 spans 16 amino acids. Germline V gene data show CDR1 as LNHDA and CDR2 as SQIVND (reference sequence). For the CDR3, the DNA is TGTGCCAGTAGTTGGACCGGGACGAGCTCCTACAATGAGCAGTTCTTC. Amino acid sequence: CASSWTGTSSYNEQFF. Drawing the rest from reference TRBV19 and TRBJ2-1, the complete variable domain is DGGITQSPKYLFRKEGQNVTLSCEQNLNHDAMYWYRQDPGQGLRLIYYSQIVNDFQKGDIAEGYSVSREKKESFPLTVTSAQKNPTAFYLCASSWTGTSSYNEQFFGPGTRLTVL.

This clone was seen a few times. This chain joins TRBV19 and TRBJ2-7, with D tentatively TRBD1 or TRBD2 (5 bases each). V lost 3 bases and J 2 bases, leaving 11 bases between the germline ends. Germline-derived CDR1 and CDR2 are LNHDA and SQIVND (reference sequence). The CDR3 is 14 amino acids. This chain's CDR3 is CASSIQPGPYEQYF. CDR3 sequence (DNA): TGTGCCAGTAGTATTCAACCGGGACCCTACGAGCAGTACTTC.

The chain couples TRBV19 to TRBJ1-3; weak D call: TRBD1 (5 bases). CDR1 is LNHDA and CDR2 is SQIVND in the germline V gene (reference sequence). The CDR3 runs to 14 residues. Trimming removed 3 bases at V and 4 bases at J, with 10 bases between. This chain's CDR3 is CASSIRTLGNTIYF. The CDR3 DNA reads TGTGCCAGTAGTATCCGGACATTGGGAAACACCATATATTTT. The complete variable domain, with remaining parts taken from reference TRBV19 and TRBJ1-3, reads DGGITQSPKYLFRKEGQNVTLSCEQNLNHDAMYWYRQDPGQGLRLIYYSQIVNDFQKGDIAEGYSVSREKKESFPLTVTSAQKNPTAFYLCASSIRTLGNTIYFGEGSWLTVV.

In DNA form, the CDR3 reads TGCGCCAGCAGCTTGATAGGGGCCTACGAGCAGTACTTC. Encoded protein: CASSLIGAYEQYF. V gene TRBV5-1 combines with J gene TRBJ2-7; D is possibly TRBD1 (5 bases). V lost 1 base, J lost 2 bases, and 7 bases lay in between. Germline loops: CDR1 SGHRS, CDR2 YFSETQ. The CDR3 runs to 13 residues.

CDR3 DNA sequence: TGTGCCAGCAGTTTACAGGGGTTTGGTGAAAAACTGTTTTTT. This encodes CASSLQGFGEKLFF. The chain combines TRBV27 with TRBJ1-4, with D maybe TRBD1 (6 bases). Trimming pared 2 bases from V and 7 bases from J, leaving 11 bases between. This CDR3 region has 14 residues. Germline-derived CDR1 and CDR2 are MNHEY and SMNVEV (reference sequence).

This clone was counted once. The rearrangement uses TRBV29-1 and TRBJ2-7; 11 bases fit TRBD1. The junction had 10 bases not matched to a gene; V was cut back by 4 bases and J by 5 bases. The CDR3 is 15 residues long. Germline CDR1 is SQVTM and CDR2 is ANQGSEA. The CDR3 coding sequence is TGCAGCGTTGCATTTTTTCGGACAGGGGGCAACGAGCAGTACTTC. Amino acids: CSVAFFRTGGNEQYF.

The chain joins TRBV7-2 to TRBJ1-2, with D unclear. The V and J ends lost 4 bases and 2 bases respectively, with 14 bases between them. Germline CDR1 reads SGHTA; CDR2 reads FQGNSA. CDR3 length equals 15 residues. The CDR3 sequence is CASSSPISGNYGYTF. The CDR3 nucleotides are TGTGCCAGCAGCTCCCCGATTTCGGGGAACTATGGCTACACCTTC.

This clone appeared once. The chain carries TRBV5-1 and TRBJ1-1; 9 bases agree with TRBD1. With 0 bases clipped from V and 4 bases from J, the junction kept 1 base outside the gene matches. CDR3 length equals 14 residues. The germline gives CDR1 SGHRS, CDR2 YFSETQ. The CDR3 loop is CASSLAGQGTEAFF. CDR3 bases: TGCGCCAGCAGCTTGGCGGGACAGGGCACTGAAGCTTTCTTT.